This TCR beta chain was recovered during a study of Ad26.COV2.S vaccination and SARS-CoV-2 variants. Findings and limits, study-wide: People who got the vaccine or the placebo had similar non-spike TCR breadth.

Germline V gives CDR1 MNHNY, CDR2 SVGAGI (reference sequence). V shed 5 bases and J shed 7 bases, with 15 bases lying between them. This CDR3 is built from 13 residues. Note on this clone: The antigen is not known.

TCRdb keeps only in-frame clones here, not all; method: immunoSEQ multiplex PCR. This sample yields 350,000 to 600,000 clones, of which 70% to 90% are seen a single time; 1.7% belongs to the top ten. The treatment: over 15 received Ad26.COV2.S at low or high dose, single or two shots; roughly five received placebo; per-sample allocation not given. Sampling was done on day 63 after the first vaccine or placebo injection. The sample consisted of peripheral blood, taken in a trial of Ad26.COV2.S vaccine versus placebo. The receptor's source is a person aged 18-65 years who received the Ad26.COV2.S COVID-19 vaccine or a placebo. The chain couples TRBV6-6 to TRBJ2-7; D uncertain. This CDR3 reads CASSPWADLEQYF. CDR3 coding DNA: TGTGCCAGCAGTCCCTGGGCGGACCTGGAGCAGTACTTC.